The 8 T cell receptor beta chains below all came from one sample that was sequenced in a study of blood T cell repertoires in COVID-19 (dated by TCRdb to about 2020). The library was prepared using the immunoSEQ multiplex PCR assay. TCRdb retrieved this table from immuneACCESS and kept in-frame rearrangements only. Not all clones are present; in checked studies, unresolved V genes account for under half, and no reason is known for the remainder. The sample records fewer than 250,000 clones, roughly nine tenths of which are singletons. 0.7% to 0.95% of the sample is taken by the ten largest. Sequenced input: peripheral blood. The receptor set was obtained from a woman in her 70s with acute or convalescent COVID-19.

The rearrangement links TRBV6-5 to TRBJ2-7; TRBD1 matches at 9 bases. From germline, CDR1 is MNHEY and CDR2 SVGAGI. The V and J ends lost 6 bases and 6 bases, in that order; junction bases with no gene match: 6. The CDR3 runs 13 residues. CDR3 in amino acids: CASRRTTGGEQYF. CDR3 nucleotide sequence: TGTGCCAGCAGACGAACGACAGGGGGCGAGCAGTACTTC.

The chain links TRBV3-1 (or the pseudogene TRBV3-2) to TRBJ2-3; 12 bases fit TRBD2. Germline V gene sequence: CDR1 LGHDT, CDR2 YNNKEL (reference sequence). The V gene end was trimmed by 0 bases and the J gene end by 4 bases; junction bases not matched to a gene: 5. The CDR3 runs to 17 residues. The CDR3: CASSQDRLAGVPDTQYF. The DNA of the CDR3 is TGTGCCAGCAGCCAAGATCGACTAGCGGGAGTCCCAGATACGCAGTATTTT.

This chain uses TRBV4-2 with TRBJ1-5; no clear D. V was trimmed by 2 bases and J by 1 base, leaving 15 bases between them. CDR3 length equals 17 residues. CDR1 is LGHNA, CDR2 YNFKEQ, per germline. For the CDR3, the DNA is TGTGCCAGCAGCCAAATCGCGGGCGGAGGGAGCAATCAGCCCCAGCATTTT. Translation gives CASSQIAGGGSNQPQHF.

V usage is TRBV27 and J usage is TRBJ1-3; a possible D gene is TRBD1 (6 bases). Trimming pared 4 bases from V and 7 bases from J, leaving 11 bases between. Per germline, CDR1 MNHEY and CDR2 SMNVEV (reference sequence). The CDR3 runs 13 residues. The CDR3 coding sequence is TGTGCCAGCAGTTCCATTACAGGGAACACCATATATTTT. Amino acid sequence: CASSSITGNTIYF.

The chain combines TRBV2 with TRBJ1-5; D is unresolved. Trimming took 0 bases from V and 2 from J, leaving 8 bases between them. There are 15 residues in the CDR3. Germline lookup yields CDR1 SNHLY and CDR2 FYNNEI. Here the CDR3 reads CASSEARTGNQPQHF. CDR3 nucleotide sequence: TGTGCCAGCAGTGAAGCCCGCACAGGCAATCAGCCCCAGCATTTT.

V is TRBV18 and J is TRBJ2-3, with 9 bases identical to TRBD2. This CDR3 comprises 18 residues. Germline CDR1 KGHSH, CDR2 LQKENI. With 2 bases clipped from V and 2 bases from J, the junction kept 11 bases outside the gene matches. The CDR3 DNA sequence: TGTGCCAGCTCACCATTGGGTGGGACTAGCATGACCACAGATACGCAGTATTTT. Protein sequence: CASSPLGGTSMTTDTQYF.

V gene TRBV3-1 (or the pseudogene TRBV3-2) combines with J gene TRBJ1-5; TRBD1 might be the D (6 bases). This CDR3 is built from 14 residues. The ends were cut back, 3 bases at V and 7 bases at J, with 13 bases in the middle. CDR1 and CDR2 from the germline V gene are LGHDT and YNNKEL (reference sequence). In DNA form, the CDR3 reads TGTGCCAGCAGCCAGGCAGGGGAGGGGCAGCCCCAGCATTTT. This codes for CASSQAGEGQPQHF.

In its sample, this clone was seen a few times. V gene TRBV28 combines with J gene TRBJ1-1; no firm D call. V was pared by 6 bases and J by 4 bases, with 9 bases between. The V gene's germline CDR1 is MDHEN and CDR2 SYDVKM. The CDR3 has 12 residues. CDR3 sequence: CASRETGTEAFF. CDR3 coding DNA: TGTGCCAGCAGGGAGACCGGCACTGAAGCTTTCTTT.